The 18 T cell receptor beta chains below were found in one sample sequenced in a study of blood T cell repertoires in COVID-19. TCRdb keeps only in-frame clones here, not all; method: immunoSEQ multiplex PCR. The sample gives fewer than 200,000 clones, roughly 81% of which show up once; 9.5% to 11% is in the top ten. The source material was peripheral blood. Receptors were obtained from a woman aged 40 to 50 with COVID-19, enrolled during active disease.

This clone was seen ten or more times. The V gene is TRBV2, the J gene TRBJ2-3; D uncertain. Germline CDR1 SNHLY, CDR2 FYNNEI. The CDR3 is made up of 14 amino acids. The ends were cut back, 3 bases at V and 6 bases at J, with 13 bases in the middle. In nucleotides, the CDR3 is TGTGCCAGCAGTGACTTCGGAACTACGGATACGCAGTATTTT. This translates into CASSDFGTTDTQYF.

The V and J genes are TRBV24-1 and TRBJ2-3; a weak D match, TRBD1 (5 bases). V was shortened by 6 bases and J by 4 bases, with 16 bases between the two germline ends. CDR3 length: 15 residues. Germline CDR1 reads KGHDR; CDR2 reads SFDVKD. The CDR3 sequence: CATSSRQHKADTQYF. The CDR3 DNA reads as TGTGCCACCAGTTCGCGACAGCATAAGGCAGATACGCAGTATTTT.

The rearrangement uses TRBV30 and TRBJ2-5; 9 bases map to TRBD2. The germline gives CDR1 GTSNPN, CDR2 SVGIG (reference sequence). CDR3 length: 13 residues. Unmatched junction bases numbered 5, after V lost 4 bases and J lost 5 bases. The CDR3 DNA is TGTGCCTGGAACAGCGGGAGGTGGGAGACCCAGTACTTC. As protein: CAWNSGRWETQYF.

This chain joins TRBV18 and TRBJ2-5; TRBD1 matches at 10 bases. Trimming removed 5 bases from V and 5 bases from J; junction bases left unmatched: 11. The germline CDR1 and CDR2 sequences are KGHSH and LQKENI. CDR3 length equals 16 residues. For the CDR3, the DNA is TGTGCCAGCTCAGCAAGAAGACAGGGGGCAGGGGAGACCCAGTACTTC. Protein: CASSARRQGAGETQYF.

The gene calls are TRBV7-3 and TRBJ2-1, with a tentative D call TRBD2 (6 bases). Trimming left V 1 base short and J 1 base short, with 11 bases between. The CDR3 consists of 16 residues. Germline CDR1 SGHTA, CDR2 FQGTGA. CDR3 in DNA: TGTGCCAGCAGCTTAATCGGGAGCCGATCCTACAATGAGCAGTTCTTC. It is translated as CASSLIGSRSYNEQFF.

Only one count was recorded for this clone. The CDR3 DNA reads TGCGCCAGTGACGGGGGGACTTACACAGATACGCAGTATTTT. Its translation: CASDGGTYTDTQYF. The chain has TRBV10-2 and TRBJ2-3, with 7 positions matching TRBD2. The CDR3 spans 14 residues. Germline assignment: CDR1 WSHSY and CDR2 SAAADI. Trimming took 9 bases from V and 2 from J; bases not matched to a gene: 8.

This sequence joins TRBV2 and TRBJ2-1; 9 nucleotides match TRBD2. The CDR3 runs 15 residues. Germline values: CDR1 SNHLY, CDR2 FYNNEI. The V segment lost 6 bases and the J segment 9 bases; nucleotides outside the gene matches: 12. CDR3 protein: CASSGFEIAGVEQFF. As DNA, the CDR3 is TGTGCCAGCAGCGGCTTCGAGATAGCGGGGGTTGAGCAGTTCTTC.

CDR3 bases: TGTGCCAGCAGCCCAGCGCCGGGGTTCAACGAGCAGTACGTC. Its translation: CASSPAPGFNEQYV. The chain is built from TRBV14 and TRBJ2-7; a weak D match, TRBD2 (5 bases). The CDR3 is 14 residues long. CDR1 and CDR2 from the germline V gene are SGHDN and FVKESK. V shed 4 bases and J shed 5 bases, with 15 bases lying between them.

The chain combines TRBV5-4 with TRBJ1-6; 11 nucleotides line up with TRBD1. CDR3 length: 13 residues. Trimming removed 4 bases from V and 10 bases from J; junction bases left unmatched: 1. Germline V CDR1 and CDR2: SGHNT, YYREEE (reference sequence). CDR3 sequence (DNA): TGTGCCAGCAGCAGGGACAGGGGGTCACCCCTCCACTTT. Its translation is CASSRDRGSPLHF.

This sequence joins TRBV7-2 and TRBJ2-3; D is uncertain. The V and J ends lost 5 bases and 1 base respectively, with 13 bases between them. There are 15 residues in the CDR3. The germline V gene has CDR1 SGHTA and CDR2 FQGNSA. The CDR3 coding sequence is TGTGCCAGCAGCCCCAGACCGGGTGGCACAGATACGCAGTATTTT. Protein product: CASSPRPGGTDTQYF.

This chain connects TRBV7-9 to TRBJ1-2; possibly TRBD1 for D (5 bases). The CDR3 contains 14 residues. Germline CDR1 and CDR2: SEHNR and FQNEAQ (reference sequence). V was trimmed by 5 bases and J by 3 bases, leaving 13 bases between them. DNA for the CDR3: TGTGCCAGCAGCACAAAAGGGGCCGACTATGGCTACACCTTC. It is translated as CASSTKGADYGYTF.

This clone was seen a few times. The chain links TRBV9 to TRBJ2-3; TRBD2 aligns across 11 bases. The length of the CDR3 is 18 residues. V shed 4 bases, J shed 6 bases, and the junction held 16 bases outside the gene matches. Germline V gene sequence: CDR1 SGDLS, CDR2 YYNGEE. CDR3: CASSPNDLAGGSWDTQYF. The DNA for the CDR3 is TGTGCCAGCAGCCCAAACGACTTAGCGGGAGGGAGTTGGGATACGCAGTATTTT.

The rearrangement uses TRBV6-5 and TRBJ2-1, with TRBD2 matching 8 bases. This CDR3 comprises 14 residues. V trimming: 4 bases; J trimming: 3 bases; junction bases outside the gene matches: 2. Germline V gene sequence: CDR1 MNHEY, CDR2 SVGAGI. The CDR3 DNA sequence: TGTGCCAGCAGTTTCAGCGGGAGCTACAATGAGCAGTTCTTC. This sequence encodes CASSFSGSYNEQFF.

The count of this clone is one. The CDR3 sequence is CASSIDDSLGYTF. The CDR3 DNA reads as TGTGCCAGTAGTATAGACGACAGTCTCGGCTACACCTTC. J is TRBJ1-2 and V is TRBV19; D may be TRBD1 (5 bases). Trimming removed 0 bases from V and 8 bases from J, with 10 bases in between. CDR1 and CDR2 from the germline V gene are LNHDA and SQIVND (reference sequence). The CDR3 contains 13 residues.

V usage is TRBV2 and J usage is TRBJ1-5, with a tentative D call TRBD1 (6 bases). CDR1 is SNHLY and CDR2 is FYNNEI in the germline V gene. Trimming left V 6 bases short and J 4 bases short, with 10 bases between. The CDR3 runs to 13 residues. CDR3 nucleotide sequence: TGTGCCAGCAGGAGGACAGAAAATCAGCCCCAGCATTTT. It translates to CASRRTENQPQHF.

In DNA form, the CDR3 reads TGTGCCAGCAGCTTAAAAGAGGACGGGAGGGCCCGCCGTCAGTTCTTC. Amino acids: CASSLKEDGRARRQFF. This chain links TRBV7-3 with TRBJ2-1; 8 nucleotides line up with TRBD2. V was pared by 1 base and J by 13 bases, with 15 bases of the junction left unmatched. Germline-derived CDR1 and CDR2 are SGHTA and FQGTGA. This CDR3 contains 16 residues.

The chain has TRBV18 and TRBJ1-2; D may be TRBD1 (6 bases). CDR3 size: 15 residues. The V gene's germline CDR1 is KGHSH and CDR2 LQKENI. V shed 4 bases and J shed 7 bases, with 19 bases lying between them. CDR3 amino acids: CASSLDSRSPGGYTF. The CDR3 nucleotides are TGTGCCAGCTCACTGGACAGCCGGAGTCCGGGTGGCTACACCTTC.

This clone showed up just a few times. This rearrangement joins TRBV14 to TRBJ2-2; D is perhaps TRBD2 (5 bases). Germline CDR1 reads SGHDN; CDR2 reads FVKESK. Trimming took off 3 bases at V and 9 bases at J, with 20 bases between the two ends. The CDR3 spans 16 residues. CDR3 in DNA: TGTGCCAGCAGCCAGAGGGCCCGCCACGTCCCCCGGGAGCTGTTTTTT. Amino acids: CASSQRARHVPRELFF.